This T cell receptor (beta chain) was sequenced in a study of blood T cell repertoires in COVID-19. As for the study in general: Some COVID-19 samples were acute and others convalescent; all came from the United States, Italy and Spain. T cells, B-cell-depleted T cells, or PBMCs provided the cDNA or gDNA that served as material.

Trimming took 3 bases from V and 9 from J, leaving 15 bases between them. Germline CDR1 is LGHDT and CDR2 is YNNKEL (reference sequence). There are 15 residues in the CDR3. Original analysis: Scientists estimated how many nucleated cells there were by amplifying reference gene primers. Assay: immunoSEQ multiplex PCR; the TCRdb copy retains only in-frame clones and omits some. That table is the source of V, J and clone size, and D and trimming were worked out from the DNA. The table has about 110,000 clones, 71% seen once; the top ten hold about 1%. The TCR sequence derives from a human donor with acute or convalescent COVID-19. The donor label of this sample is uncertain. The sequenced sample was peripheral blood. V gene TRBV3-1 (or the pseudogene TRBV3-2) combines with J gene TRBJ1-6; possible D gene TRBD1, 6 bases. CDR3 sequence: CASSHWRTEPSPLHF. The CDR3 DNA is TGTGCCAGCAGCCACTGGAGGACAGAACCTTCACCCCTCCACTTT.